The present T cell receptor (beta chain) was sequenced within a study of blood T cell repertoires in COVID-19. Germline CDR1 SNHLY, CDR2 FYNNEI. Between the trimmed V and J ends, which lost 10 bases and 3 bases, there was a span of 15 bases. This CDR3 contains 13 residues. The data were produced by immunoSEQ multiplex PCR, yet TCRdb's version contains in-frame clones alone and is incomplete. The sample holds about 110,000 clones, roughly 88% seen once. The receptor was derived from a man in his fifties or sixties with active or convalescent COVID-19. Sequences were obtained from peripheral blood. This chain joins TRBV2 and TRBJ1-1, with D hard to call. The CDR3 here is CAIREEVYTEAFF. In nucleotides, the CDR3 is TGTGCCATTCGCGAAGAGGTTTACACTGAAGCTTTCTTT.